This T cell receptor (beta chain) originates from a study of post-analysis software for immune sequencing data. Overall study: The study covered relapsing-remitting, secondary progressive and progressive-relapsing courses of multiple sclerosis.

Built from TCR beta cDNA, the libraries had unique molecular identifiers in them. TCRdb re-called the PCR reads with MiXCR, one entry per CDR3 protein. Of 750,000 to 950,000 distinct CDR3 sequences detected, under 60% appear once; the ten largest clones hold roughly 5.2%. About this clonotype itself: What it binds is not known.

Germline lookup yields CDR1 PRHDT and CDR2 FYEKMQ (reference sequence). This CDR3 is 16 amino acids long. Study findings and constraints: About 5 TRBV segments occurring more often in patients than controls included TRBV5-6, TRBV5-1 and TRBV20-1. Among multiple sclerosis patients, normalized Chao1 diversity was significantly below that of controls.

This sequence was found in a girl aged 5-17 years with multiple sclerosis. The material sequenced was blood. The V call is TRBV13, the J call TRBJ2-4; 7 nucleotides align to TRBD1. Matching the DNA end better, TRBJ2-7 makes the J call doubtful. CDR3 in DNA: TGTGCCAGCAGCCGCCGGGACAGCTCAGTCTTTTACGAGCAGTACTTC. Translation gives CASSRRDSSVFYEQYF.